What follows are 15 T cell receptor beta chains derived from one specimen sequenced in a study of cytomegalovirus exposure and HLA in healthy donors. Clones were read by immunoSEQ multiplex PCR, and TCRdb kept only the in-frame ones, dropping some. This sample yields 90,000 or so clones, of which around 96% are seen a single time; roughly 0.82% belongs to the top ten. The sample taken for sequencing was PBMCs. Receptors were obtained from a man aged 18 to 30 in good health and CMV-seronegative.

The chain recombines TRBV5-1 with TRBJ2-2, with 7 bases fitting TRBD2. The CDR3 loop spans 15 amino acids. J was trimmed by 2 bases and V by 1 base; bases with no gene match: 2. Germline V gives CDR1 SGHRS, CDR2 YFSETQ. As DNA, the CDR3 is TGCGCCAGCAGCTTGAGCGGGGTCAACACCGGGGAGCTGTTTTTT. It is translated as CASSLSGVNTGELFF. Supplemented by reference TRBV5-1 and TRBJ2-2, the full variable domain reads KAGVTQTPRYLIKTRGQQVTLSCSPISGHRSVSWYQQTPGQGLQFLFEYFSETQRNKGNFPGRFSGRQFSNSRSEMNVSTLELGDSALYLCASSLSGVNTGELFFGEGSRLTVL.

The rearrangement links TRBV28 to TRBJ2-1; 11 bases map to TRBD2. The germline V gene has CDR1 MDHEN and CDR2 SYDVKM. V lost 6 bases, J lost 6 bases, and 7 bases stayed unmatched. The CDR3 runs to 15 residues. The DNA of the CDR3 is TGTGCCAGCAGCTTTAGCGGGAGGGCCTTCAATGAGCAGTTCTTC. Protein sequence: CASSFSGRAFNEQFF.

The chain recombines TRBV29-1 with TRBJ2-3, with 8 positions matching TRBD1. Germline V CDR1 and CDR2: SQVTM, ANQGSEA. With V trimmed by 4 bases and J by 0 bases, 12 bases remained unmatched. The CDR3 consists of 17 residues. CDR3 residues: CSVGPGQAPFSTDTQYF. The CDR3 DNA follows: TGCAGCGTTGGCCCGGGACAGGCCCCTTTTAGCACAGATACGCAGTATTTT.

CDR3: CASSPQGQGSYTEAFF. CDR3 in DNA: TGCGCCAGCAGCCCCCAGGGACAGGGGAGCTACACTGAAGCTTTCTTT. The rearrangement uses TRBV5-1 and TRBJ1-1; 10 bases line up with TRBD1. This CDR3 has 16 amino acids. J gave up 3 bases and V 4 bases, and 9 bases lay outside the gene matches. CDR1 and CDR2 from the germline V gene are SGHRS and YFSETQ.

V usage is TRBV6-6 and J usage is TRBJ1-1, with TRBD1 as a possible D gene (6 bases). Trimming removed 8 bases at V and 4 bases at J, with 11 bases between. The CDR3 length is 12 residues. Germline assignment: CDR1 MNHNY and CDR2 SVGAGI (reference sequence). This CDR3 reads CASPQGPTEAFF. The CDR3 region has the DNA TGTGCCAGCCCACAGGGACCCACTGAAGCTTTCTTT.

The V gene is TRBV28, the J gene TRBJ2-1; 8 bases align to TRBD2. The J segment lost 7 bases and the V segment lost 3 bases, leaving 11 bases of the junction unmatched. Germline CDR1 MDHEN, CDR2 SYDVKM. The CDR3 is 16 residues long. The CDR3: CASSFRQGLDPNEQFF. The CDR3, as DNA: TGTGCCAGCAGTTTTCGCCAGGGACTAGACCCGAATGAGCAGTTCTTC.

The chain uses TRBV27 and TRBJ1-1; 9 bases fit TRBD1. The CDR3 spans 16 residues. Germline CDR1 reads MNHEY; CDR2 reads SMNVEV (reference sequence). V shed 5 bases and J 0 bases; nucleotides not matched to a gene: 7. Here the CDR3 DNA reads TGTGCCAGCAGTGTGGGACAGGGAAAGATGAACACTGAAGCTTTCTTT. It codes for CASSVGQGKMNTEAFF.

This chain links TRBV7-9 with TRBJ2-1, with a tentative D call TRBD2 (6 bases). Germline V CDR1 and CDR2: SEHNR, FQNEAQ (reference sequence). The CDR3 is 15 amino acids. The germline V and J ends were trimmed by 3 bases and 5 bases, with 14 bases remaining between them. CDR3 protein: CASSFWTGTDNEQFF. The CDR3 DNA is TGTGCCAGCAGCTTTTGGACCGGGACTGACAATGAGCAGTTCTTC.

V gene TRBV13 combines with J gene TRBJ1-5, with D perhaps TRBD1 (5 bases). V dropped 2 bases and J dropped 6 bases, with 17 bases sitting between them. Per the germline V gene, CDR1 is PRHDT and CDR2 is FYEKMQ (reference sequence). CDR3 length equals 16 residues. CDR3 region: CASSLHQGTAAQPQHF. DNA of the CDR3: TGTGCCAGCAGCTTACACCAGGGTACGGCAGCTCAGCCCCAGCATTTT.

The chain joins TRBV19 to TRBJ1-4; D is unresolved. V was shortened by 3 bases and J by 8 bases, with 16 bases between the two germline ends. Germline V CDR1 and CDR2: LNHDA, SQIVND (reference sequence). The CDR3 loop spans 15 amino acids. The CDR3 loop reads CASSIPRSPGEKLFF. The CDR3 nucleotides read TGTGCCAGTAGTATCCCTCGTTCCCCGGGGGAAAAACTGTTTTTT.

This chain connects TRBV19 to TRBJ1-2, with TRBD1 identical over 8 bases. CDR3 length: 13 residues. Trimming cost V 1 base and J 6 bases; bases outside gene matches: 1. The germline gives CDR1 LNHDA, CDR2 SQIVND (reference sequence). The CDR3, as DNA: TGTGCCAGTAGTATAGGACAGGGGAATGGCTACACCTTC. Protein sequence: CASSIGQGNGYTF.

The rearrangement links TRBV7-6 to TRBJ2-7, with D possibly matching TRBD2 (6 bases). Trimming removed 3 bases at V and 3 bases at J, with 9 bases between. The CDR3 totals 13 residues. The germline V gene encodes CDR1 SGHVS and CDR2 FNYEAQ. Here the CDR3 reads CASSLTSNYEQYF. The CDR3 DNA sequence: TGTGCCAGCAGCTTGACTAGTAACTACGAGCAGTACTTC.

The V and J genes are TRBV21-1 and TRBJ1-1. TRBV21-1 is annotated as a pseudogene. CDR3 size: 17 residues. DNA of the CDR3: TGTGCCAGCAGCCCCGGAGCCGGTAAACAAGAGGATACTGAAGCTTTCTTT. This translates into CASSPGAGKQEDTEAFF.

The chain uses TRBV4-2 and TRBJ1-2; 10 bases align to TRBD1. V shed 4 bases and J 4 bases; nucleotides not matched to a gene: 6. The CDR3 loop spans 15 amino acids. Per the germline V gene, CDR1 is LGHNA and CDR2 is YNFKEQ. DNA of the CDR3: TGTGCCAGCAGCCCGGGGACAGGGGAGTCCTATGGCTACACCTTC. Protein sequence: CASSPGTGESYGYTF.

This sequence joins TRBV7-2 and TRBJ2-1; D may be TRBD2 (7 bases). V was clipped by 4 bases and J by 0 bases, with 13 bases between them. Germline V lookup: CDR1 SGHTA, CDR2 FQGNSA. This CDR3 comprises 16 residues. The CDR3 DNA is TGTGCCAGCAGCTCAGGGGAGGGCAGCTCCTACAATGAGCAGTTCTTC. Amino acid sequence: CASSSGEGSSYNEQFF.